This record looks at one T cell receptor (beta chain) sequence and its context. The antigen remains unidentified. TCRdb reprocessed the RT-PCR reads with MiXCR, giving one entry per CDR3 protein. This sample has about 540,000 distinct CDR3 sequences; 20% to 25% occur once, and the top ten carry approximately 3%. This entry is derived from a study of response to subunit inactivated influenza vaccine. Germline trimming cut 2 bases from V and 6 bases from J; bases unmatched to any gene: 7. The germline CDR1 and CDR2 sequences are MNHEY and SMNVEV (reference sequence). The CDR3 runs 14 residues. Whole-study results and caveats: Each seasonal influenza vaccination recruits few new T cells, the authors suggested.

The sample also formed part of further work on T cells expressing NK-cell markers. That report notes: Scientists made TCR beta cDNA using 5'RACE template switching with UMIs. Topping the CD3+CD56-NKG2C+ fraction as well were these clonotypes, in a handful of donors.

The material sequenced was CD4+ T cells sorted from PBMCs, taken 11 to 12 days after vaccination. The sequence was obtained from a man aged 50-59 years who received an inactivated influenza vaccine. V is TRBV27 and J is TRBJ2-7; 7 bases line up with TRBD1. The CDR3 is CASSLGDRVAEQYF. CDR3 coding DNA: TGTGCCAGCAGTTTAGGCGACAGGGTAGCCGAGCAGTACTTC.